Reported below is one TCR beta chain. These data come from a study of low-dose radiotherapy and immunotherapy resistance in tumors. Described time point: after trial treatment. As to treatment: LDRT plus nivolumab, ipilimumab, low-dose cyclophosphamide and aspirin (RACIN trial). The CDR3 totals 16 residues. The germline V gene has CDR1 MDHEN and CDR2 SYDVKM. J was trimmed by 5 bases and V by 5 bases; bases with no gene match: 9. TRAV- and TRBV-specific primers were used for first-strand cDNA, which covered alpha and beta chains. TCR amplification ran approximately 20 PCR cycles using constant-region and V-primer adapter primers. TCRdb called the reads again in MiXCR, with one record for every CDR3 protein. The sample records tens of thousands of distinct CDR3 sequences, under 25% being singletons.

V is TRBV28 and J is TRBJ2-5; TRBD2 agrees at 12 bases. This TCR came from a female donor with ovarian cancer. The sample in question was PBMCs, obtained after low-dose radiotherapy plus immunotherapy. The CDR3 DNA reads TGTGCCAGCAGTCGAGGACTAGCGGGAACGGCGGAGACCCAGTACTTC. This codes for CASSRGLAGTAETQYF. Looking up the rest from reference TRBV28 and TRBJ2-5 gives the full variable domain: DVKVTQSSRYLVKRTGEKVFLECVQDMDHENMFWYRQDPGLGLRLIYFSYDVKMKEKGDIPEGYSVSREKKERFSLILESASTNQTSMYLCASSRGLAGTAETQYFGPGTRLLVL.